This TCR beta chain was retrieved from a study of T cells of healthy individuals. TCRdb fed the 5' RACE reads into MiXCR, producing one record per CDR3 protein. The table includes 53,000 or so distinct CDR3 sequences, roughly 15% detected once. The germline gives CDR1 MNHEY, CDR2 SVGEGT. This CDR3 comprises 14 residues. Trimming pared 7 bases from V and 2 bases from J, leaving 13 bases between. The rearrangement joins TRBV6-2 or TRBV6-3 to TRBJ2-3; possibly TRBD1 or TRBD2 for D (5 bases each). The receptor comes from a human donor in good health. CDR3 coding DNA: TGTGCCAGCACCTATCGGGACGACACAGATACGCAGTATTTT. This codes for CASTYRDDTDTQYF.